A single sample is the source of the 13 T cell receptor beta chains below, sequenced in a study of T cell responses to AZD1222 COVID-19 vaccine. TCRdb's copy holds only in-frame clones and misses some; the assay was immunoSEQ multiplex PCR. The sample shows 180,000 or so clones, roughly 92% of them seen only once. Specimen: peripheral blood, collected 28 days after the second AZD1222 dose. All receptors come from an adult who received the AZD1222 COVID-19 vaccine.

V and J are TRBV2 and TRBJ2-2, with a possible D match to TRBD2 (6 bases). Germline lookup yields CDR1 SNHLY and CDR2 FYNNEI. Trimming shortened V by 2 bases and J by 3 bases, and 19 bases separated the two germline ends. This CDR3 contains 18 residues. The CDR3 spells CASSERTATRSDTGELFF. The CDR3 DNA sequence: TGTGCCAGCAGTGAAAGGACGGCGACTAGGTCGGACACCGGGGAGCTGTTTTTT.

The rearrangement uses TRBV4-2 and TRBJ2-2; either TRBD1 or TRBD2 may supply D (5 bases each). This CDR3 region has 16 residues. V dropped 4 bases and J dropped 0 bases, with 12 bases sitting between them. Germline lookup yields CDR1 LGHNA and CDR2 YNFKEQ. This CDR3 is CASSPLGDANTGELFF. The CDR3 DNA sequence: TGTGCCAGCAGCCCGTTGGGGGACGCGAACACCGGGGAGCTGTTTTTT.

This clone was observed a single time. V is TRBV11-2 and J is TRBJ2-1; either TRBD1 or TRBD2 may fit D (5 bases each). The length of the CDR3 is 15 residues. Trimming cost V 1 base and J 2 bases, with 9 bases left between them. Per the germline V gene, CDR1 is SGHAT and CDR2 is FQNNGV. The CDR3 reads CASSLARGAYNEQFF. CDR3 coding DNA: TGTGCCAGCAGCTTAGCGAGGGGAGCCTACAATGAGCAGTTCTTC.

CDR3 protein: CASSRRQGPNEKLFF. DNA for the CDR3: TGTGCCAGCAGTCGGAGACAGGGCCCTAATGAAAAACTGTTTTTT. This chain uses TRBV6-6 with TRBJ1-4, with 7 positions matching TRBD1. V lost 5 bases and J lost 3; bases outside the gene matches: 6. The CDR3 loop spans 15 amino acids. Germline V lookup: CDR1 MNHNY, CDR2 SVGAGI (reference sequence).

In DNA form, the CDR3 reads TGTGCCTGGAGGGGCAAGCGGGAGTCGGCCTACAATGAGCAGTTCTTC. This encodes CAWRGKRESAYNEQFF. The V gene is TRBV30, the J gene TRBJ2-1, with 8 bases that match TRBD2. The V and J ends lost 3 bases and 2 bases, in that order; junction bases with no gene match: 9. Germline CDR1 is GTSNPN and CDR2 is SVGIG (reference sequence). CDR3 length equals 16 residues.

The CDR3 DNA reads as TGTGCCAGTATGCCCGAGCTAGTGGGATCGGCTTTCTTT. It is translated as CASMPELVGSAFF. The genes are TRBV19 and TRBJ1-1, with D hard to call. Germline lookup yields CDR1 LNHDA and CDR2 SQIVND (reference sequence). The CDR3 totals 13 residues. V dropped 7 bases and J dropped 11 bases, with 20 bases sitting between them.

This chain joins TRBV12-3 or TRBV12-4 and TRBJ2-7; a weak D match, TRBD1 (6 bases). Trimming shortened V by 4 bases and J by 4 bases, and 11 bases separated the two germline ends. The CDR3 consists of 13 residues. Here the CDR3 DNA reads TGTGCCAGCAGTTCCACAGGGTCGTACGAGCAGTACTTC. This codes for CASSSTGSYEQYF.

The chain's CDR3 is CASSLGHRNSNTGELFF. The CDR3 DNA sequence: TGCGCCAGCAGCTTGGGGCACAGGAATTCGAACACCGGGGAGCTGTTTTTT. V gene TRBV5-1 combines with J gene TRBJ2-2; D is perhaps TRBD1 (5 bases). Deletions cut 0 bases from V and 0 bases from J, with 12 bases between. Looked up from germline, CDR1 is SGHRS and CDR2 is YFSETQ. The CDR3 covers 17 residues.

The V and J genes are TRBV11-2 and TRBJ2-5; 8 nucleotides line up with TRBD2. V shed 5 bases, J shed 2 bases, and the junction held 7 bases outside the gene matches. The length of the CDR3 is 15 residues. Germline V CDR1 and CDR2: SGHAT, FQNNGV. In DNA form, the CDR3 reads TGTGCCAGCAGCCGGGGGGGGTCCCTACAAGAGACCCAGTACTTC. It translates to CASSRGGSLQETQYF.

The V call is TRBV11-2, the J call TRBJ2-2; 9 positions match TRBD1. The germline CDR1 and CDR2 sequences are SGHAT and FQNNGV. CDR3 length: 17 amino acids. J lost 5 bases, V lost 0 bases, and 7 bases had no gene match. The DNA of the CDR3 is TGTGCCAGCAGCTTAGATCGGGGGACAGGGAGAACCGGGGAGCTGTTTTTT. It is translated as CASSLDRGTGRTGELFF.

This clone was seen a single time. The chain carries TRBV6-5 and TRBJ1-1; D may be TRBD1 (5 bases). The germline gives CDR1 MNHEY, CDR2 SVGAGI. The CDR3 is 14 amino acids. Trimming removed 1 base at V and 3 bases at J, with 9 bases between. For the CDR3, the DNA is TGTGCCAGCAGTTACTGGGCCAGGGACACTGAAGCTTTCTTT. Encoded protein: CASSYWARDTEAFF.

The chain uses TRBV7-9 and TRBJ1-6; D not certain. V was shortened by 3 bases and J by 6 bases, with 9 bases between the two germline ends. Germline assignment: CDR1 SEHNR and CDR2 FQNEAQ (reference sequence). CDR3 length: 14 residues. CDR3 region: CASSLTRVNSPLHF. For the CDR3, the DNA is TGTGCCAGCAGCTTGACTAGGGTTAATTCACCCCTCCACTTT.

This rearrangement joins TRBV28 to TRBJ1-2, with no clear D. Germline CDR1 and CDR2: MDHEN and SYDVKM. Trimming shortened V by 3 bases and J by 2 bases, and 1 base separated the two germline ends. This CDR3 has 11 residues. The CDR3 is CASSFNYGYTF. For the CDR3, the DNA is TGTGCCAGCAGTTTCAACTATGGCTACACCTTC.